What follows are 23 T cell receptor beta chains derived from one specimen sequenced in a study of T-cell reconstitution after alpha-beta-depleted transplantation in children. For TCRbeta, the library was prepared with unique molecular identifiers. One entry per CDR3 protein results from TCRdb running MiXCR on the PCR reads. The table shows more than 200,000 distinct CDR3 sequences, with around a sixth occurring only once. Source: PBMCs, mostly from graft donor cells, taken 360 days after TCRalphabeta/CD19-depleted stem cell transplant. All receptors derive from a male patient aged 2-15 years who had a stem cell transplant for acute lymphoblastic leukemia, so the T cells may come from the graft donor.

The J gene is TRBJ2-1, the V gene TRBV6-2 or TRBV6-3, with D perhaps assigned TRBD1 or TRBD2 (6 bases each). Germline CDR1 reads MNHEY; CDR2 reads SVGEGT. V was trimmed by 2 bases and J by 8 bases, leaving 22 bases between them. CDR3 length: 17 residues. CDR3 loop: CASSYAPKLFGGHEQFF. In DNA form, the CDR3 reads TGTGCCAGCAGTTACGCCCCTAAATTATTCGGGGGCCATGAGCAGTTCTTC.

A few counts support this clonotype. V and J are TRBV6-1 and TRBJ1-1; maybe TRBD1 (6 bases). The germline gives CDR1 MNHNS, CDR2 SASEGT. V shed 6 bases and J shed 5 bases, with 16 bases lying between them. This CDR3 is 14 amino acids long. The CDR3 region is CASRGGQGKTEAFF. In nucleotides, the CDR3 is TGTGCCAGCAGGGGTGGGCAGGGGAAGACTGAAGCTTTCTTT.

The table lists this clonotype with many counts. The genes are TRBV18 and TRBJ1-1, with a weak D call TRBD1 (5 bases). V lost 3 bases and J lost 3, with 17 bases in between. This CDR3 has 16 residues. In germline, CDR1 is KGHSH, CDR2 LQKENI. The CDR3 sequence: CASSPPVRGRDTEAFF. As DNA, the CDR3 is TGTGCCAGCTCACCCCCCGTACGGGGGAGGGACACTGAAGCTTTCTTT.

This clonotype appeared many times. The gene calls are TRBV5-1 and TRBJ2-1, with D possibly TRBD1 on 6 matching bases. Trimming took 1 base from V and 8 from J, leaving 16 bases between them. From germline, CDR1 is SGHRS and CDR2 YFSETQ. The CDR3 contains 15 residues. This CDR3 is CASSLSGTQGDEQFF. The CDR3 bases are TGCGCCAGCAGCTTGTCCGGGACACAAGGCGATGAGCAGTTCTTC.

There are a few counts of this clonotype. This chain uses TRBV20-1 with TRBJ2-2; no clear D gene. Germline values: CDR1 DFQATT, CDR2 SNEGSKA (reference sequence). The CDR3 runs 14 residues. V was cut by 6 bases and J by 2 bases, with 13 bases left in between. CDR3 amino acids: CSAPTQINTGELFF. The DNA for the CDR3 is TGCAGTGCCCCGACACAGATTAACACCGGGGAGCTGTTTTTT.

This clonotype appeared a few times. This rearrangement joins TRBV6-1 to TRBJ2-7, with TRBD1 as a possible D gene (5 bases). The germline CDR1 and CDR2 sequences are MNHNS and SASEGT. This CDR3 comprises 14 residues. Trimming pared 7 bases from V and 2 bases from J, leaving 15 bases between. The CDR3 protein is CASKDTRLTYEQYF. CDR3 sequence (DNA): TGTGCCAGCAAGGACACTCGGCTGACCTACGAGCAGTACTTC.

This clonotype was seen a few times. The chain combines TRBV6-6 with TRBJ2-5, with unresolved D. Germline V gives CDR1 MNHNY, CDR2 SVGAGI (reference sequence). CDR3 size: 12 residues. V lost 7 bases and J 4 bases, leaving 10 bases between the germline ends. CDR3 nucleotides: TGTGCCAGCATGCGTCCCGGAGAGACCCAGTACTTC. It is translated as CASMRPGETQYF.

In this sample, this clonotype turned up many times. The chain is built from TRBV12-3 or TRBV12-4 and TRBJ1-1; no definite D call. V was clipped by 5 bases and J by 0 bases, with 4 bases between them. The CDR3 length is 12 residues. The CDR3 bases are TGTGCCAGCAGTCGCCTGAACACTGAAGCTTTCTTT. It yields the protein CASSRLNTEAFF.

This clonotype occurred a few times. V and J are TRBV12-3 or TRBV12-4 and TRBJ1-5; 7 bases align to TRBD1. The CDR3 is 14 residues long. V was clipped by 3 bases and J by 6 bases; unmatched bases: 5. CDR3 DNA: TGTGCCAGCAGTTTCGGGGCAGGGGGTCAGCCCCAGCATTTT. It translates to CASSFGAGGQPQHF.

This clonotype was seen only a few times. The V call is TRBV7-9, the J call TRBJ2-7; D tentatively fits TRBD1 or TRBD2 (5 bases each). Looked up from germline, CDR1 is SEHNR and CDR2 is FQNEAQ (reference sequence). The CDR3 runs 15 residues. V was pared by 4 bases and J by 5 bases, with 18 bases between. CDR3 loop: CASSSVMGRNNEQYF. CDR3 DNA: TGTGCCAGCAGCTCCGTGATGGGACGCAATAACGAGCAGTACTTC.

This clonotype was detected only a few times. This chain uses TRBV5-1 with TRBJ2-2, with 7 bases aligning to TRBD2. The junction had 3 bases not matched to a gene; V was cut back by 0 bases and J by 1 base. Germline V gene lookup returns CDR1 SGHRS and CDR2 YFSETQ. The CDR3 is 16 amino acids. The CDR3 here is CASSLAPSGNTGELFF. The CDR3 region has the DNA TGCGCCAGCAGCTTGGCTCCTAGCGGGAACACCGGGGAGCTGTTTTTT.

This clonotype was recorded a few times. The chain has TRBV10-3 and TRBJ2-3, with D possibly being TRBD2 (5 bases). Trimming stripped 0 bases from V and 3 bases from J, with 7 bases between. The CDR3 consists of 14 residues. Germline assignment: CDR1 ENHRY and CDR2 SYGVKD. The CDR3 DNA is TGTGCCATCAGTGAGTCACTAGTAACAGATACGCAGTATTTT. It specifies CAISESLVTDTQYF.

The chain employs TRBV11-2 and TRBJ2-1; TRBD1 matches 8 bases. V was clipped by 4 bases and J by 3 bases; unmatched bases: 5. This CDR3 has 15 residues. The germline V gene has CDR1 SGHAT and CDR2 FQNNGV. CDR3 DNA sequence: TGTGCCAGCAGCTCCCCCGGGACAGGCTACAATGAGCAGTTCTTC. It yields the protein CASSSPGTGYNEQFF.

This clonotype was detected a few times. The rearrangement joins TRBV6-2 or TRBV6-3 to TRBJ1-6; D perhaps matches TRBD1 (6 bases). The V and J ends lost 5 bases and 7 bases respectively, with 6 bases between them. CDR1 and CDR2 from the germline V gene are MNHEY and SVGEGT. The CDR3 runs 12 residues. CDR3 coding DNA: TGTGCCAGCAGTACAGGGAATTCACCCCTCCACTTT. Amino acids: CASSTGNSPLHF.

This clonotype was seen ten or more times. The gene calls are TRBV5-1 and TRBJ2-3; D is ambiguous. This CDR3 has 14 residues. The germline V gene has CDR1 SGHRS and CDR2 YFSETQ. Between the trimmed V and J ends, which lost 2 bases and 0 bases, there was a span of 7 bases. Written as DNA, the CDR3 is TGCGCCAGCAGCTTCCACTTTAGCACAGATACGCAGTATTTT. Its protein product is CASSFHFSTDTQYF.

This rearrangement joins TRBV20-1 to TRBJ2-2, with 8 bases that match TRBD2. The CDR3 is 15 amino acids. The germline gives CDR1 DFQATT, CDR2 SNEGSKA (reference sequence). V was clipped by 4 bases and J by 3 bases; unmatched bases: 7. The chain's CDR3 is CSANTGTSYTGELFF. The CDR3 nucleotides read TGCAGTGCTAATACCGGGACTAGTTACACCGGGGAGCTGTTTTTT.

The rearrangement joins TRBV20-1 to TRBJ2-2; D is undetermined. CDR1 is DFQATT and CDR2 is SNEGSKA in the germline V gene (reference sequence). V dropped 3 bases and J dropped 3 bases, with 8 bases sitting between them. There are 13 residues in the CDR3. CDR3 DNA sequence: TGCAGTGCTAGCCGGGCCTACACCGGGGAGCTGTTTTTT. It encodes CSASRAYTGELFF.

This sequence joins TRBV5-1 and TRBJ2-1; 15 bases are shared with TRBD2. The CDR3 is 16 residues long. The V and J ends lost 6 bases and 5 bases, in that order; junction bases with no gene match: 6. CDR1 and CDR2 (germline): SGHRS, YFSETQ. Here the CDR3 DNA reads TGCGCCAGCAATCCTTGGACTAGCGGGGGGGACAATGAGCAGTTCTTC. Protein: CASNPWTSGGDNEQFF.

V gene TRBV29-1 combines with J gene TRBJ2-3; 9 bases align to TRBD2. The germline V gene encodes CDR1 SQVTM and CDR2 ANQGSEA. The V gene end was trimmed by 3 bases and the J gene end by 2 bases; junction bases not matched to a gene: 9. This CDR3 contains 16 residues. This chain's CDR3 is CSVDPAGGTNTDTQYF. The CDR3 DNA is TGCAGCGTTGACCCAGCGGGGGGAACTAACACAGATACGCAGTATTTT.

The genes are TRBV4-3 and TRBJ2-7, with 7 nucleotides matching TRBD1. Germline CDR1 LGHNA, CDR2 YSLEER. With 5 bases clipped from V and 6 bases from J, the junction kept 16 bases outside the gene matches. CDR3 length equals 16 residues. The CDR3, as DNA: TGCGCCAGCAGCAACAGAGTCCCGACAGGGATGGCCGAGCAGTACTTC. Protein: CASSNRVPTGMAEQYF.

The CDR3 spells CASRKLASPDTQYF. CDR3 sequence (DNA): TGTGCCAGCAGGAAACTAGCGTCCCCAGATACGCAGTATTTT. The rearrangement links TRBV12-3 or TRBV12-4 to TRBJ2-3; 7 bases agree with TRBD2. The CDR3 spans 14 residues. V gave up 6 bases and J gave up 4 bases; unmatched junction bases: 7.

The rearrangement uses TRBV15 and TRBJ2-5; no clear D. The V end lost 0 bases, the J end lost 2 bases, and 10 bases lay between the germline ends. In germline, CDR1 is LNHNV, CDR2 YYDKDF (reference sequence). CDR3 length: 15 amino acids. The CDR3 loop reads CATSRDRGSQETQYF. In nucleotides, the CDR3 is TGTGCCACCAGCAGAGATCGAGGCTCACAAGAGACCCAGTACTTC.

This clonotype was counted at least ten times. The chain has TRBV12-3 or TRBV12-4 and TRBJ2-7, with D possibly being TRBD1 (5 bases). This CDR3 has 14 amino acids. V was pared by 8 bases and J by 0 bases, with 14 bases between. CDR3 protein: CASSIGQGSYEQYF. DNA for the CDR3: TGTGCCAGCTCAATCGGGCAGGGCTCCTACGAGCAGTACTTC.